This T cell receptor beta chain was identified during a study of PD-1 blockade in classical Hodgkin lymphoma. This table comes from immunoSEQ multiplex PCR, and its TCRdb copy is limited to in-frame clones, with some not included. The sample holds fewer than 40,000 clones, 80% to 90% seen once. Overall study findings and caveats: Although disease activity or prior therapy may be involved, causes of the repertoire differences remain undefined. According to reports, newly diagnosed patients had lower baseline TCR diversity than healthy donors, and relapsed/refractory patients had lower baseline TCR diversity still.

The CDR3 covers 14 residues. Between the trimmed V and J ends, which lost 2 bases and 0 bases, there was a span of 4 bases. CDR1 is SGHVS and CDR2 is FNYEAQ in the germline V gene. Time point given: newly diagnosed, previously untreated cHL patient sample. Out of thawed PBMCs, magnetic negative selection purified CD4+ T cells. For this clone: Its specificity is not known.

The origin of this receptor is a human donor with classical Hodgkin lymphoma. The V call is TRBV7-6, the J call TRBJ2-2; the D is unclear. The sample was CD4+ T cells from blood. The CDR3 DNA reads as TGTGCCAGCAGCTTAACCTCGAACACCGGGGAGCTGTTTTTT. This encodes CASSLTSNTGELFF.